This TCR beta chain was sequenced in a study of beta chain features in type 1 diabetes. Study results and caveats: More deletions and fewer insertions at VDJ junctions were found in patients with type 1 diabetes.

cDNA synthesis used the whole RNA isolate, giving expressed TCRB sequences. Survey-depth immunoSEQ sequencing was used for stem cell-like memory T cells. The data were produced by immunoSEQ multiplex PCR, yet TCRdb's version contains in-frame clones alone and is incomplete. The table includes around 99,000 clones, under 40% detected once. Comments on this clone: The antigen is undetermined.

Stem cell-like memory, regulatory, central memory and naive CD4+ cells were sorted via CD45RO/CCR7/CD25/CD127/CD95/CD27. The ends lost 1 base at V and 0 bases at J; junction bases unmatched: 6. CDR1 SGHTA and CDR2 FQGNSA come from the germline V gene. The length of the CDR3 is 17 residues. The receptor's source is a woman under 30 in good health. Input material: stem cell memory CD4+ T cells from blood. This rearrangement joins TRBV7-2 to TRBJ2-3, with TRBD1 matching 8 bases. The CDR3 DNA reads TGTGCCAGCAGCTTAGGTCGCAGGGGGCTTAGCACAGATACGCAGTATTTT. It specifies CASSLGRRGLSTDTQYF.